The clone carrying this T cell receptor beta chain was recorded a few times. Its matching antigen is unknown. The CDR3 is made up of 14 amino acids. The V gene's germline CDR1 is LNHDA and CDR2 SQIVND (reference sequence). V lost 3 bases and J lost 7; bases outside the gene matches: 5. This entry belongs to a study of beta chain features in type 1 diabetes. The study's findings and limits: Diminished insertions and augmented deletions at VDJ junctions characterized type 1 diabetes patients.

Around 110 mL of blood, on average, came from one heparinised draw per donor. A sort by CD45RO/CCR7/CD25/CD127/CD95/CD27 yielded CD4+ naive, central memory, regulatory and stem cell-like memory cells. All sorted populations exceeded 95% purity. The study reverse transcribed the entire isolated RNA, so it sequenced expressed TCRB transcripts. Sequencing was performed with immunoSEQ multiplex PCR; in TCRdb, only in-frame clones are kept and a portion is missing. The table lists around 310,000 clones, approximately 11% of them singletons. This clonotype was sampled from a woman aged 25 to 39 in good health. The sequencing input was naive CD4+ T cells from blood. V is TRBV19 and J is TRBJ2-1, with TRBD2 matching 8 bases. The DNA for the CDR3 is TGTGCCAGTAGTATCCCCGGGAGGGGGAATGAGCAGTTCTTC. Protein: CASSIPGRGNEQFF.